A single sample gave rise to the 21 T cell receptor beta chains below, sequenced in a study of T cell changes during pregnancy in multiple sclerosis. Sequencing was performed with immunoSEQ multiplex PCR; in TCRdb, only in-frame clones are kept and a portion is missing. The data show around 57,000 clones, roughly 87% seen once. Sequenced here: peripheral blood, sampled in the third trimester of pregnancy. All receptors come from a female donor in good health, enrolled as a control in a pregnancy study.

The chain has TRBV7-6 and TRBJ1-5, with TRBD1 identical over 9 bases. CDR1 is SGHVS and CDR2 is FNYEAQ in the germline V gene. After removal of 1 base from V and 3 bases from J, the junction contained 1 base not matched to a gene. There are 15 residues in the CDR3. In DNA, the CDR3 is TGTGCCAGCAGCTTAGGGACAGGGGTCAATCAGCCCCAGCATTTT. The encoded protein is CASSLGTGVNQPQHF.

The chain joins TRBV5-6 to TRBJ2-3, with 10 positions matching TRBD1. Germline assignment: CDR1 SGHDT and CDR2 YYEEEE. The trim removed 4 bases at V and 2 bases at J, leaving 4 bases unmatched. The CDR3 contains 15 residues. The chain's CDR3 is CASSKDRGNTDTQYF. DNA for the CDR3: TGTGCCAGCAGCAAGGACAGGGGGAACACAGATACGCAGTATTTT.

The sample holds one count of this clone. CDR3 sequence reads: CASSLGTSAGEEQYF. The CDR3 DNA sequence: TGTGCCAGCAGCCTTGGGACTAGCGCGGGGGAAGAGCAGTACTTC. V usage is TRBV5-6 and J usage is TRBJ2-7; 10 nucleotides align to TRBD2. The CDR3 extends over 15 amino acids. V was pared by 4 bases and J by 7 bases, with 11 bases of the junction left unmatched. Germline loops: CDR1 SGHDT, CDR2 YYEEEE.

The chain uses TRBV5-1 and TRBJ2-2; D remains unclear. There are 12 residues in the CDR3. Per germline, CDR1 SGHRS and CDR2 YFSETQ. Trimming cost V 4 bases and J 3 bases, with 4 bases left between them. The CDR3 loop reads CASSKHTGELFF. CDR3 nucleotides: TGCGCCAGCAGCAAGCACACCGGGGAGCTGTTTTTT.

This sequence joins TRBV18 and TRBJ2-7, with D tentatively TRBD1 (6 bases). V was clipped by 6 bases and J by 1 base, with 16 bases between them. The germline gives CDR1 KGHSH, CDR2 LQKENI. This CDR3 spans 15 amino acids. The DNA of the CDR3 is TGTGCCAGCTCTCCGAACAGGGCCTCATCCTACGAGCAGTACTTC. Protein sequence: CASSPNRASSYEQYF.

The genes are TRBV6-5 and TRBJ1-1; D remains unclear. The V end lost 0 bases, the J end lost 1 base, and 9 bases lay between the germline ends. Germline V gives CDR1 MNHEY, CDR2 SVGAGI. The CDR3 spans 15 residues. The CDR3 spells CASSYSRHSNTEAFF. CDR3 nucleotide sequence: TGTGCCAGCAGTTACTCTAGACACTCGAACACTGAAGCTTTCTTT.

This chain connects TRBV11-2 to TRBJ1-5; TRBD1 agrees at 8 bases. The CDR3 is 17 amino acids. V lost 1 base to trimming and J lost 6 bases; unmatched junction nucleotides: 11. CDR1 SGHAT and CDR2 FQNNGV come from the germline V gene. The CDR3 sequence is CASSLGSGSGGGQPQHF. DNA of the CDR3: TGTGCCAGCAGCTTAGGATCTGGGTCAGGGGGCGGTCAGCCCCAGCATTTT.

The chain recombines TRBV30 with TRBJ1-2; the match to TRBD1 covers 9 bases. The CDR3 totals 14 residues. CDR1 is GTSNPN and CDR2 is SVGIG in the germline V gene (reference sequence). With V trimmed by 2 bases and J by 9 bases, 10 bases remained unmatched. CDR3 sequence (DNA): TGTGCCTGGAGTAGCGGACAGGGGAAATGGAGCTACACCTTC. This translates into CAWSSGQGKWSYTF. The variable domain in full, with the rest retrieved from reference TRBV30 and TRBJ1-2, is SQTIHQWPATLVQPVGSPLSLECTVEGTSNPNLYWYRQAAGRGLQLLFYSVGIGQISSEVPQNLSASRPQDRQFILSSKKLLLSDSGFYLCAWSSGQGKWSYTFGSGTRLTVV.

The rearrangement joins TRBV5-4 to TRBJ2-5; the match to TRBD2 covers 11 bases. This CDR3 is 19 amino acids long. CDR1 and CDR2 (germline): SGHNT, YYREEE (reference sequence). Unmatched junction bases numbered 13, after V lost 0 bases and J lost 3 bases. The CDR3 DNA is TGTGCCAGCAGCTTGGCCTTACTAGCGGGAGAGGGGCTGAAAGAGACCCAGTACTTC. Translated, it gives CASSLALLAGEGLKETQYF.

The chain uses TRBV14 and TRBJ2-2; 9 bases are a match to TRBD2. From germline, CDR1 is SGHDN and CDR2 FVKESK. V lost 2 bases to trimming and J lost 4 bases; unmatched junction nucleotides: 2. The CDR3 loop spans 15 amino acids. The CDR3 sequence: CASSQSGGFTGELFF. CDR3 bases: TGTGCCAGCAGCCAAAGCGGGGGGTTCACCGGGGAGCTGTTTTTT.

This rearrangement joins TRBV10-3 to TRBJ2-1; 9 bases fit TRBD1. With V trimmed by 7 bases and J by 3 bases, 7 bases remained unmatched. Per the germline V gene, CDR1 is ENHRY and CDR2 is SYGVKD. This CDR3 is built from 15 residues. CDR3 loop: CAINNPGQGYNEQFF. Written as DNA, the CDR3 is TGTGCCATCAACAACCCGGGACAGGGCTACAATGAGCAGTTCTTC.

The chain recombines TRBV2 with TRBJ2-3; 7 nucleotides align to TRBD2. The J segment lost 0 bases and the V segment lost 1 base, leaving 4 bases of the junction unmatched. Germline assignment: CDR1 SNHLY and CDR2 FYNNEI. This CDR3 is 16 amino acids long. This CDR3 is CASSEGRGGSTDTQYF. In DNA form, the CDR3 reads TGTGCCAGCAGTGAAGGGCGCGGGGGAAGCACAGATACGCAGTATTTT.

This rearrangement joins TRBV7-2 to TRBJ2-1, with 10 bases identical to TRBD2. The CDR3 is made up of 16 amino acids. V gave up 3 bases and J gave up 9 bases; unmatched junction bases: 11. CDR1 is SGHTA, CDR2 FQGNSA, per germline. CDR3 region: CASSLLSSGGSPEQFF. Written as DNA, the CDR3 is TGTGCCAGCAGCTTGCTATCTAGCGGGGGTTCGCCTGAGCAGTTCTTC.

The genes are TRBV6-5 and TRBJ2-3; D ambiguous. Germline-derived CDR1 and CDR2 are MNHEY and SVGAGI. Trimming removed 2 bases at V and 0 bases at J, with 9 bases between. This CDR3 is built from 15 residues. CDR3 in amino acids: CASSYRRGSTDTQYF. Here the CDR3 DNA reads TGTGCCAGCAGTTACCGGCGCGGTAGCACAGATACGCAGTATTTT.

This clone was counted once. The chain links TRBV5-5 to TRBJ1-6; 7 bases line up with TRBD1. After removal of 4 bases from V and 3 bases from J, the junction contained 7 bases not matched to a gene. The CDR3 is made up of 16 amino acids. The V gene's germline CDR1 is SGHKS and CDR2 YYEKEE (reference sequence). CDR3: CASSRYRGVYNSPLHF. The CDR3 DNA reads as TGTGCCAGCAGCCGCTACAGGGGAGTCTATAATTCACCCCTCCACTTT.

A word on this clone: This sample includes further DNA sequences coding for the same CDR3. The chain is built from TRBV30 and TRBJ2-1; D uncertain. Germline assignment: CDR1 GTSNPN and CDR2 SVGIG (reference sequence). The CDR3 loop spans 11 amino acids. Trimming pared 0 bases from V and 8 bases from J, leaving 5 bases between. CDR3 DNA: TGTGCCTGGAGTGTATTAGATGAGCAGTTCTTC. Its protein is CAWSVLDEQFF.

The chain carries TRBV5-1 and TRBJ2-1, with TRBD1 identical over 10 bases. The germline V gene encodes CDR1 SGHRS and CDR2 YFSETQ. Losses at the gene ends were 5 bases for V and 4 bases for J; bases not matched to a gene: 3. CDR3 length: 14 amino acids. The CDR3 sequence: CASRAGQGYNEQFF. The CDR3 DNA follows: TGCGCCAGCAGGGCGGGACAGGGGTACAATGAGCAGTTCTTC.

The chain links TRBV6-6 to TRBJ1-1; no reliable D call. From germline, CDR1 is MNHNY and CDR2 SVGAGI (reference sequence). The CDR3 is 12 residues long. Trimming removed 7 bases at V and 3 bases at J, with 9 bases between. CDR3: CASKEGYTEAFF. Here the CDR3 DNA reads TGTGCCAGCAAAGAGGGTTACACTGAAGCTTTCTTT.

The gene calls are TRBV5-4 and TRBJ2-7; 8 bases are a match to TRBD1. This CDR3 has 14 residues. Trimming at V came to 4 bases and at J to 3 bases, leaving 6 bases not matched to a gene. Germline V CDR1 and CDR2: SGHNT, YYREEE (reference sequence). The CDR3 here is CASSPPGGLYEQYF. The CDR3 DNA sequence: TGTGCCAGCAGCCCCCCAGGGGGCCTCTACGAGCAGTACTTC.

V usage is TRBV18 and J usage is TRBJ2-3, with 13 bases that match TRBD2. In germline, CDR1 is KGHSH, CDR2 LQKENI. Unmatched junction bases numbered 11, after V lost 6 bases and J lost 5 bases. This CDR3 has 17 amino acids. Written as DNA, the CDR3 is TGTGCCAGCTCGCCGACCCTACTAGCGGGGGGGCAAGATACGCAGTATTTT. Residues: CASSPTLLAGGQDTQYF.

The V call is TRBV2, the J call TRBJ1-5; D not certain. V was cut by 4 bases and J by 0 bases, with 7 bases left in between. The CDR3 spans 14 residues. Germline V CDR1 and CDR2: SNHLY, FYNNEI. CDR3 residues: CASSAGYSNQPQHF. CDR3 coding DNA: TGTGCCAGCAGTGCCGGGTATAGCAATCAGCCCCAGCATTTT.